The clone carrying this TCR beta chain showed up many times. Its antigen is not identified. Stated time point: patch test 1, 2 weeks after DPC sensitization. Treatment in this sample: therapeutic diphenylcyclopropenone sensitization with weekly scalp DPC. The authors' total RNA extraction used unfractionated whole blood. Trimming removed 3 bases from V and 1 base from J, with 9 bases in between. Germline CDR1 and CDR2: KGHSH and LQKENI. This CDR3 is 14 amino acids long. This record belongs to a study of human T cells and chemical hapten exposure. Study context: The use of 2% DPC on about 2 cm by about 2 cm of upper inner arm skin constituted sensitization.

As handled by the study authors: Per-sample TCR counts ranged from roughly 20,000 to 700,000, median roughly 96,000. One entry per CDR3 protein, called by TCRdb with MiXCR from the RACE reads. The V and J calls, along with clone size, are taken from TCRdb and not from the paper's own processing. The table lists around 71,000 distinct CDR3 sequences, 7.5% to 10% of them singletons, with over 3% in the top ten. General study findings and limits: Relative to controls, expanded TCRs formed significantly more large CDR3 similarity clusters.

The TCR sequence derives from a woman between 40 and 55 years old with alopecia areata. Some clones in this sample may be carry-over from other donors' samples. This specimen consisted of whole blood, obtained in connection with sensitization to the hapten diphenylcyclopropenone (DPC). V gene TRBV18 combines with J gene TRBJ1-1; D perhaps matches TRBD1 (6 bases). DNA of the CDR3: TGTGCCAGCTCACCTGGGGGCTGGAACACTGAAGCTTTCTTT. It yields the protein CASSPGGWNTEAFF.